This entry features one T cell receptor beta chain sequence. The antigen is not known. An Oncomine TCR Beta short-read assay was used to sequence the DNA from cultured CD4+ T cells. TCRdb processed the PCR reads anew with MiXCR; each CDR3 protein has one entry. The repertoire holds about 7,100 distinct CDR3 sequences, with 73% as singletons. The sample comes from a study of vaccination and CD4 T cells after COVID-19. Treatment: approximately nine-day PBMC culture with coronavirus spike peptide pools or control peptides (ViraFEST assay). Wells contained under 2.5 million PBMCs each, and these were cultured with 10 IU/ml IL-2 and around 10 ug/ml peptide pools. The CDR3 has 16 amino acids. Trimming removed 6 bases from V and 0 bases from J, with 21 bases in between. Germline V gives CDR1 DFQATT, CDR2 SNEGSKA (reference sequence).

Sequenced: CD4+ T cells from blood, cultured in vitro. The TCR originated in a human donor who had recovered from COVID-19. The chain couples TRBV20-1 to TRBJ2-7, with a weak D call TRBD2 (6 bases). The CDR3 here is CSANAFGRESSYEQYF. The CDR3 DNA reads TGCAGTGCCAATGCCTTTGGGCGGGAAAGCTCCTACGAGCAGTACTTC.